This TCR beta chain was sequenced for a study of siplizumab effects on memory and regulatory T cells. Study outcomes and limitations: Where siplizumab was present, mappable alloreactive CD4+ clones averaged almost 70% Treg-derived, compared with more than 25% in controls. Confirmation was lacking for the suppressive function of proliferating Tregs derived from siplizumab cultures. No naive or memory phenotype could be assigned to roughly 75-96% of proliferating clones.

Each sample yielded about 10^5 assayed TCR templates. The method was immunoSEQ multiplex PCR; TCRdb's version includes in-frame clones alone and lacks a portion of them. In the table there are tens of thousands of clones, 95% to 97% of which are singletons. V was cut by 0 bases and J by 1 base, with 8 bases left in between. This CDR3 spans 15 amino acids. CDR1 and CDR2 (germline): LGHNA, YNFKEQ. This clone was observed once. Its antigen is currently unknown. The sequence was obtained from a human donor in good health. What was sequenced was naive CD4+ T cells sorted from blood. The chain links TRBV4-2 to TRBJ2-3, with a weak D call TRBD1 (6 bases). CDR3: CASSQEQGRTDTQYF. CDR3 nucleotide sequence: TGTGCCAGCAGCCAAGAACAGGGCCGCACAGATACGCAGTATTTT.